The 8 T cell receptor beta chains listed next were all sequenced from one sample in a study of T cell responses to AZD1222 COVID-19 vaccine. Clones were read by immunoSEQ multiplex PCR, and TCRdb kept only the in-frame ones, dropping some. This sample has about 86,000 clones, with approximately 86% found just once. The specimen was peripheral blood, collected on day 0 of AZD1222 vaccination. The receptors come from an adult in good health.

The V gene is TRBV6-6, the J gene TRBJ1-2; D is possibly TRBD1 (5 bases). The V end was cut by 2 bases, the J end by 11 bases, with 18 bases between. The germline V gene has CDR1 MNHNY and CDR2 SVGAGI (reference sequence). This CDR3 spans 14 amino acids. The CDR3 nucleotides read TGTGCCAGCAGTTACATGCCGGGACGGAGTGGGTACACCTTC. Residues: CASSYMPGRSGYTF.

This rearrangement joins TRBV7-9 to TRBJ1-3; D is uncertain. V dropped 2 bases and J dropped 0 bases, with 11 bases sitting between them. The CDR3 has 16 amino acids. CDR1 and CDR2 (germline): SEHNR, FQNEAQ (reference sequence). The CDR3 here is CASSLTEASSGNTIYF. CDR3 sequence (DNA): TGTGCCAGCAGCTTAACGGAGGCCTCCTCTGGAAACACCATATATTTT.

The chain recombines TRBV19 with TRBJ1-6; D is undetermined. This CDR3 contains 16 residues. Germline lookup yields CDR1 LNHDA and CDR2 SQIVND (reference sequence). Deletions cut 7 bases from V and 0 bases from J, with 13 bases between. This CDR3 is CASTGPGSSYNSPLHF. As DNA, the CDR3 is TGTGCCAGTACCGGTCCGGGGAGCTCCTATAATTCACCCCTCCACTTT.

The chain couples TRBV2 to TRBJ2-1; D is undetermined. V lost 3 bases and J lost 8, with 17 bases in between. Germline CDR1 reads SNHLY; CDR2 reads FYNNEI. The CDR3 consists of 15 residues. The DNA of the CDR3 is TGTGCCAGCAGTGAGGTAGGGAACCGGATAGATGAGCAGTTCTTC. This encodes CASSEVGNRIDEQFF.

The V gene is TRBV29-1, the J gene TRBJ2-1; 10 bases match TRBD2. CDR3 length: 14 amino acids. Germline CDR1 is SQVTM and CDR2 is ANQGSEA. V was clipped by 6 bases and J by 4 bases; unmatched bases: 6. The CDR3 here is CSVAERGGYNEQFF. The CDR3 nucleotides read TGCAGCGTCGCCGAGCGGGGGGGATACAATGAGCAGTTCTTC.

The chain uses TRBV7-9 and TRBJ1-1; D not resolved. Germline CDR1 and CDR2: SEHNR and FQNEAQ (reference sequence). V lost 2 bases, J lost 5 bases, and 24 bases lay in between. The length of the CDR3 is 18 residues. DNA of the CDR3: TGTGCCAGCAGCTTACCTCCGGGTACCCCTCTATTAGGGACTGAAGCTTTCTTT. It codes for CASSLPPGTPLLGTEAFF.

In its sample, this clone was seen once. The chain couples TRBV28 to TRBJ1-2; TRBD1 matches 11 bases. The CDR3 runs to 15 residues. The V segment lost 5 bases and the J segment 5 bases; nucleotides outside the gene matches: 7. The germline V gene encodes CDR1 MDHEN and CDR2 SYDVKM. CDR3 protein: CASSVPGQGVYGYTF. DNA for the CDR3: TGTGCCAGCAGTGTACCGGGACAGGGGGTATATGGCTACACCTTC.

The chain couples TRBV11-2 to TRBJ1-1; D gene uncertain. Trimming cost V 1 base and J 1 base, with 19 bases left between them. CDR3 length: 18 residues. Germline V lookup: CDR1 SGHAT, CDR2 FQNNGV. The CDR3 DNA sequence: TGTGCCAGCAGCTTAGTTAGTAAATCGATCCGGGGGAACACTGAAGCTTTCTTT. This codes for CASSLVSKSIRGNTEAFF. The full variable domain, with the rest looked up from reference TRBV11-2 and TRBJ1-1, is EAGVAQSPRYKIIEKRQSVAFWCNPISGHATLYWYQQILGQGPKLLIQFQNNGVVDDSQLPKDRFSAERLKGVDSTLKIQPAKLEDSAVYLCASSLVSKSIRGNTEAFFGQGTRLTVV.